This T cell receptor beta chain was retrieved from a study of monozygotic twins with inflammatory bowel disease (dated by TCRdb to the late 2010s). Study-level background: The complete study included approximately 28 monozygotic twin pairs: 19 IBD-discordant Danish pairs and nine German pairs, of which four were IBD-concordant and five were IBD-discordant. Disease-associated traits were sought mainly through comparisons between IBD patients and their genetically identical healthy co-twins within discordant pairs. Each individual had, on average, about 151 000 unique TCRalpha sequences and 181 000 unique TCRbeta sequences available for analysis. Results and caveats for the whole study, not just this receptor: Concordant and discordant twins showed no difference in repertoire similarity, possibly because of limited statistical power. The results gave no support for a single strong signal or clonotype linked to IBD. Compared with healthy twins, IBD patients shared fewer clonotypes with other individuals, and the difference was most pronounced in patients with signs of disease activity. Differing immunosuppressive treatments among patients may have added background noise and inter-individual variability to the repertoires. Different T cell subtypes could not be distinguished in the analysis. A decrease in TCRbeta repertoire diversity, as measured by inverse Simpson index, was observed in IBD patients compared with their healthy co-twins.

Remarks on this clonotype: No antigen is known for it.

Receptors were amplified or captured by 5' RACE. Each TCR library was prepared from roughly 3.5 ug of total RNA. cDNA was synthesized with SMARTScribe reverse transcriptase in eight separate reactions per sample. During cDNA synthesis, unique molecular identifiers containing a 6-nucleotide sample barcode were introduced by template switching. TCRalpha and TCRbeta cDNA was amplified by two nested PCRs of around 16 and 10 cycles, with bead purification after each PCR. Before amplification, the cDNA was treated with uracil DNA-glycosylase and purified using the QIAquick PCR purification kit. The second PCR added Illumina TruSeq-compatible adapters along with sample-specific barcodes. Library quality and concentration were assessed using TapeStation and Qubit, and about 5 ng of each library was pooled. Pooled libraries were sequenced on an Illumina HiSeq2500 single-index Rapid Run with 2 x 100 bp reads and custom sequencing primers. As for the authors' bioinformatics: MiGEC version 1.2.6 was used for UMI-based consensus assembly, which corrected PCR and sequencing errors. MiXCR version 2.1.1 was used for V(D)J alignment, clonotype assembly and CDR3 extraction. To normalise gene usage, clonotype sharing and MAIT/NKT TCR abundance, the top 1000, 10 000 and 20 000 clonotypes in each sample were analysed. After downsampling to 27 000 UMIs, diversity was calculated as the inverse Simpson index using the vegan R package. Paired Mann-Whitney U tests on discordant twin pairs were used, with Benjamini-Hochberg multiple-testing correction. The reads were reprocessed in TCRdb, with one entry per CDR3 protein sequence and no accompanying DNA. The V and J calls were not made by the authors but by TCRdb's processing. For this sample, the table gives fewer than 150,000 distinct CDR3 sequences. Under 2.5% of the sample goes to the ten largest clones.

From each donor, an approximately 2.5 ml peripheral blood sample was collected into PAXgene tubes and stored at -80 degrees C. Without T cell sorting, total RNA was isolated from whole blood using the PAXgene blood miRNA kit on an automated QIAcube. Peripheral blood from monozygotic twin pairs who were concordant or discordant for inflammatory bowel disease underwent deep TCRalpha and TCRbeta repertoire profiling using unique molecular barcoding. For every twin pair, smoking habits were documented, and each individual was categorised as a current, former or never smoker. Sequences SGHRS (CDR1) and YFSETQ (CDR2) are obtained from the germline V gene. Including cysteine and phenylalanine, the CDR3 has 20 amino acids. No coding sequence is recorded.

Sequenced sample: blood. The V gene is TRBV5-1 and the J gene is TRBJ2-2; the TRBD1 assignment by TCRdb is unverifiable without DNA. This receptor was obtained from a human donor with ulcerative colitis or Crohn's disease, or a healthy co-twin of an affected twin (not recorded which). The CDR3 sequence is CASSFQDRGRLATTTGELFF.